This T cell receptor (beta chain) was identified in a study of cytomegalovirus exposure and HLA in healthy donors. Study as a whole: Around 76% of 300 to 450 genotyped donors fell in the Caucasian-associated ancestry cluster.

The PCR contained 60 Vbeta and 13 Jbeta primers. The data were produced by immunoSEQ multiplex PCR, yet TCRdb's version contains in-frame clones alone and is incomplete. The data contain 190,000 or so clones, around 86% of them singletons. About this clone itself: Its antigen remains unknown.

The CDR3 length is 16 residues. CDR1 and CDR2 from the germline V gene are SGHTA and FQGNSA. The junction had 10 bases not matched to a gene; V was cut back by 4 bases and J by 7 bases. The study's findings and limits: Immune exposure information comprised only CMV serostatus. Presence/absence analysis assumed near-uniform sequencing depth across donors. Earlier analysis looked at TCR beta V segments, and most were productive about 90% or about 30% of the time.

Sequencing input: PBMCs. V and J are TRBV7-2 and TRBJ2-1; TRBD2 matches 10 bases. This TCR came from a man over 45 in good health and CMV-seronegative. The CDR3 sequence: CASSSYPSGSLNEQFF. Written as DNA, the CDR3 is TGTGCCAGCAGCTCGTACCCTAGCGGGAGTCTGAATGAGCAGTTCTTC.